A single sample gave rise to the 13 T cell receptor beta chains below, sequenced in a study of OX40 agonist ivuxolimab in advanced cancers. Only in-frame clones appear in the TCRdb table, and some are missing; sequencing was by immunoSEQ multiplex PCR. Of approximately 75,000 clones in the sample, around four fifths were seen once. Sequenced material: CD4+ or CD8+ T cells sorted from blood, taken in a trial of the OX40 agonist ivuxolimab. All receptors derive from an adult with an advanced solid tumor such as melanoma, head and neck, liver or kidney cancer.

The DNA of the CDR3 is TGTGCCAGCAGTAGGCAGGGCTATCAGCCCCAGCATTTT. Translating it yields CASSRQGYQPQHF. The V call is TRBV6-1, the J call TRBJ1-5; D is possibly TRBD1 (5 bases). CDR3 length: 13 amino acids. V gave up 5 bases and J gave up 5 bases, with 10 bases separating them. The germline gives CDR1 MNHNS, CDR2 SASEGT.

The CDR3 loop is CIGRDSSLGYTF. The CDR3 nucleotides read TGCATCGGCCGGGACAGTTCATTGGGCTACACCTTC. V and J are TRBV29-1 and TRBJ1-2, with 7 positions matching TRBD1. CDR3 length: 12 residues. CDR1 SQVTM and CDR2 ANQGSEA come from the germline V gene.

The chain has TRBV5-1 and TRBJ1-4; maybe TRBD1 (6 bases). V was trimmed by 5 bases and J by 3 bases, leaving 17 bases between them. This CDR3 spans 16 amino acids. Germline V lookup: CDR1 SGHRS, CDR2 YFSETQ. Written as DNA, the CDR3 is TGCGCCAGCAGACTGGAAGGGGGGCCTGCTAATGAAAAACTGTTTTTT. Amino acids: CASRLEGGPANEKLFF.

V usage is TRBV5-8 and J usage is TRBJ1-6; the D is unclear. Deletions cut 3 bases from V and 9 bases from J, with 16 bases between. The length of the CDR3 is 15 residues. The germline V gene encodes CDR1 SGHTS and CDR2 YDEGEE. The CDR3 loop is CASSSTTQYGSPLHF. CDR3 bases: TGTGCCAGCAGCTCGACAACCCAGTACGGTTCACCCCTCCACTTT.

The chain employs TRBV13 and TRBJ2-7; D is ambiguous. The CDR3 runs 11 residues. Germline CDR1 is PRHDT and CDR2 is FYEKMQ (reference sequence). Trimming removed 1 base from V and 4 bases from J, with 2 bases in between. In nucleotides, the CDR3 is TGTGCCAGCAGCTTAGCATACGAGCAGTACTTC. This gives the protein CASSLAYEQYF. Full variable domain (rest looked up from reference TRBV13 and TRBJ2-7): AAGVIQSPRHLIKEKRETATLKCYPIPRHDTVYWYQQGPGQDPQFLISFYEKMQSDKGSIPDRFSAQQFSDYHSELNMSSLELGDSALYFCASSLAYEQYFGPGTRLTVT.

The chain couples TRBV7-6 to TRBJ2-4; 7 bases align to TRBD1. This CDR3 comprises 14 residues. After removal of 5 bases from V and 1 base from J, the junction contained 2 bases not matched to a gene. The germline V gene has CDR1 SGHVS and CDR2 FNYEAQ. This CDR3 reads CASSDRVAKNIQYF. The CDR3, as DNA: TGTGCCAGCAGCGACAGGGTTGCCAAAAACATTCAGTACTTC.

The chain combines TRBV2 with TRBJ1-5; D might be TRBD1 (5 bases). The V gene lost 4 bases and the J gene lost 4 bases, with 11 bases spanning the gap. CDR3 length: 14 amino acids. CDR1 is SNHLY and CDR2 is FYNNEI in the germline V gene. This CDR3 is CASSVGGANQPQHF. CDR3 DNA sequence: TGTGCCAGCAGTGTAGGAGGGGCTAATCAGCCCCAGCATTTT.

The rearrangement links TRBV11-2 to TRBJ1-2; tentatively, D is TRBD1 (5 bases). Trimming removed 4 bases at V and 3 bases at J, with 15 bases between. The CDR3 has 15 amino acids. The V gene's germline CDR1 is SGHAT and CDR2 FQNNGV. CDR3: CASSSRGQGHYGYTF. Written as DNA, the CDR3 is TGTGCCAGCAGCTCCAGAGGGCAGGGCCACTATGGCTACACCTTC.

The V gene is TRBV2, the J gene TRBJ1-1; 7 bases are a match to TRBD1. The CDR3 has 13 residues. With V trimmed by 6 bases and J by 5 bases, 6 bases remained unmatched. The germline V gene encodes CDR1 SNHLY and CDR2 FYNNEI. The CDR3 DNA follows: TGTGCCAGCAGCACTACCAGGGGGACTGAAGCTTTCTTT. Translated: CASSTTRGTEAFF.

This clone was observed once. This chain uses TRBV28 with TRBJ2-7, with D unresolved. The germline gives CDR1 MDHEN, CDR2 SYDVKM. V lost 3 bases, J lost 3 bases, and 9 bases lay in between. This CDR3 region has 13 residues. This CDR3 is CASSLLLGYEQYF. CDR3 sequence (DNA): TGTGCCAGCAGTTTGCTCTTGGGCTACGAGCAGTACTTC. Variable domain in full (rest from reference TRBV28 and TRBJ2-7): DVKVTQSSRYLVKRTGEKVFLECVQDMDHENMFWYRQDPGLGLRLIYFSYDVKMKEKGDIPEGYSVSREKKERFSLILESASTNQTSMYLCASSLLLGYEQYFGPGTRLTVT.

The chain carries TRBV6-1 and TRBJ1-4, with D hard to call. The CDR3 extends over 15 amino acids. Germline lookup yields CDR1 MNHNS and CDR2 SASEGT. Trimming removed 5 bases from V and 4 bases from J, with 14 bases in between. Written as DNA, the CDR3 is TGTGCCAGCAGTACCCAGGAGGGCCATAATGAAAAACTGTTTTTT. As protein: CASSTQEGHNEKLFF.

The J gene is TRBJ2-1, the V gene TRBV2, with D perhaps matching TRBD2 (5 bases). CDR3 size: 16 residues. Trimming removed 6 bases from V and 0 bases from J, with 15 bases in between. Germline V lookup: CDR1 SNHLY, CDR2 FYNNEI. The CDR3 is CASRAERRSSYNEQFF. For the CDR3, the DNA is TGTGCCAGCAGAGCTGAGCGGAGGAGCTCCTACAATGAGCAGTTCTTC.

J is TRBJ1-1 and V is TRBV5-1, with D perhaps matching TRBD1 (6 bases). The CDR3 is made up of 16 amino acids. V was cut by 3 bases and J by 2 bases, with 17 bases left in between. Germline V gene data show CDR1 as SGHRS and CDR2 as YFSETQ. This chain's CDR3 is CASSSTWGRVNTEAFF. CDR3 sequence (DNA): TGCGCCAGCAGCTCCACTTGGGGGCGGGTTAACACTGAAGCTTTCTTT. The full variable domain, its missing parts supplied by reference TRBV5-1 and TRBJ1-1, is KAGVTQTPRYLIKTRGQQVTLSCSPISGHRSVSWYQQTPGQGLQFLFEYFSETQRNKGNFPGRFSGRQFSNSRSEMNVSTLELGDSALYLCASSSTWGRVNTEAFFGQGTRLTVV.